What follows are 9 T cell receptor beta chains derived from one specimen sequenced in a study of control samples from healthy donors and cancer patients. Repertoires were generated with immunoSEQ multiplex PCR, while TCRdb's copy carries only in-frame clones and drops some. The sample lists around 180,000 clones, 80% to 90% occurring once. The sequencing sample was made of blood. Receptors were obtained from a woman in her twenties or thirties in good health.

This clone was seen once. The chain carries TRBV9 and TRBJ2-3, with 7 bases lining up with TRBD1. V lost 0 bases to trimming and J lost 0 bases; unmatched junction nucleotides: 1. The CDR3 runs 15 residues. The germline CDR1 and CDR2 sequences are SGDLS and YYNGEE. The CDR3 here is CASSVVDRSTDTQYF. The DNA for the CDR3 is TGTGCCAGCAGCGTAGTGGACAGGAGCACAGATACGCAGTATTTT.

The chain has TRBV14 and TRBJ2-7; D is ambiguous. The CDR3 length is 14 residues. Germline CDR1 and CDR2: SGHDN and FVKESK. Trimming took off 1 base at V and 2 bases at J, with 9 bases between the two ends. The CDR3 DNA sequence: TGTGCCAGCAGCCAAGGTCACTTTGCCTACGAGCAGTACTTC. It specifies CASSQGHFAYEQYF.

The gene calls are TRBV27 and TRBJ1-2; D possibly corresponds to TRBD1 (5 bases). Trimming shortened V by 1 base and J by 8 bases, and 11 bases separated the two germline ends. Germline values: CDR1 MNHEY, CDR2 SMNVEV (reference sequence). The CDR3 loop spans 13 amino acids. The CDR3 sequence: CASSLFGGQGYTF. The DNA of the CDR3 is TGTGCCAGCAGTTTATTCGGGGGTCAAGGCTACACCTTC.

The sample holds one count of this clone. The rearrangement uses TRBV30 and TRBJ1-1; D is ambiguous. The CDR3 is 10 amino acids. CDR1 is GTSNPN, CDR2 SVGIG, per germline (reference sequence). Trimming pared 6 bases from V and 10 bases from J, leaving 12 bases between. CDR3 region: CACLGVGAFF. For the CDR3, the DNA is TGTGCCTGCCTGGGTGTAGGAGCTTTCTTT.

The chain joins TRBV4-1 to TRBJ2-3; 12 bases are a match to TRBD2. Germline trimming cut 4 bases from V and 2 bases from J; bases unmatched to any gene: 13. The CDR3 spans 19 residues. The V gene's germline CDR1 is MGHRA and CDR2 YSYEKL. CDR3 sequence (DNA): TGCGCCAGCAGCCCCACCCCCCTTCTAGCGGGGGGGCTCACAGATACGCAGTATTTT. Protein: CASSPTPLLAGGLTDTQYF.

As concerns this clone: Other DNA sequences within the sample encode an identical CDR3. J is TRBJ1-2 and V is TRBV28, with unresolved D. CDR3 length: 11 amino acids. Germline lookup yields CDR1 MDHEN and CDR2 SYDVKM. Between the trimmed V and J ends, which lost 4 bases and 4 bases, there was a span of 4 bases. In nucleotides, the CDR3 is TGTGCCAGCAGTTCCCGCTATGGCTACACCTTC. Residues: CASSSRYGYTF.

The rearrangement links TRBV9 to TRBJ2-2; D ambiguous. The CDR3 is made up of 14 amino acids. Germline V gene data show CDR1 as SGDLS and CDR2 as YYNGEE. V gave up 0 bases and J gave up 7 bases, with 10 bases separating them. CDR3 residues: CASSVAGYNGELFF. DNA for the CDR3: TGTGCCAGCAGCGTAGCCGGGTATAACGGGGAGCTGTTTTTT.

The chain carries TRBV27 and TRBJ1-5; the match to TRBD1 covers 7 bases. The ends lost 2 bases at V and 5 bases at J; junction bases unmatched: 9. Germline V gene data show CDR1 as MNHEY and CDR2 as SMNVEV (reference sequence). The CDR3 length is 16 residues. The CDR3 is CASSLQGGGGYQPQHF. The CDR3 coding sequence is TGTGCCAGCAGTTTACAAGGGGGCGGGGGGTATCAGCCCCAGCATTTT.

The genes are TRBV20-1 and TRBJ2-3; no clear D gene. Germline lookup yields CDR1 DFQATT and CDR2 SNEGSKA (reference sequence). The CDR3 extends over 11 amino acids. Trimming shortened V by 5 bases and J by 8 bases, and 11 bases separated the two germline ends. The CDR3 here is CSAPFVGTQYF. DNA of the CDR3: TGCAGTGCTCCGTTTGTTGGTACGCAGTATTTT.